The 24 T cell receptor beta chains below all came from one sample that was sequenced in a study of blood T cells in healthy people across ages. A J-beta primer mix and a sample-barcoded 5' primer were used in a second PCR of roughly 6 to 11 cycles. Using its own MiXCR run on the 5' RACE reads, TCRdb lists one record per CDR3 protein. This table holds roughly 800,000 distinct CDR3 sequences, 58% found once. Specimen: blood. The source is a man aged 25-45 years in good health.

This clonotype was detected a few times. A much larger clone lies one base from this, so it may be a read error. The chain combines TRBV5-1 with TRBJ2-7; maybe TRBD1 (7 bases). V was cut by 4 bases and J by 7 bases, with 18 bases left in between. This CDR3 is 14 amino acids long. Germline V CDR1 and CDR2: SGHRS, YFSETQ. In DNA, the CDR3 is TGCGCCAGCAGCGTGCGGGACAGATCGGGAGAGCAGTACTTC. Translated, it gives CASSVRDRSGEQYF.

This clonotype came up a few times. The rearrangement joins TRBV6-2 or TRBV6-3 to TRBJ2-7; D remains unclear. The CDR3 extends over 17 amino acids. Germline values: CDR1 MNHEY, CDR2 SVGEGT. Trimming cost V 4 bases and J 1 base, with 20 bases left between them. CDR3 nucleotides: TGTGCCAGCAGTTCCGCCCGCGGAAAGCTTCTTTCCTACGAGCAGTACTTC. This codes for CASSSARGKLLSYEQYF.

This rearrangement joins TRBV12-3 or TRBV12-4 to TRBJ2-7, with TRBD2 matching over 14 bases. The V gene end was trimmed by 0 bases and the J gene end by 0 bases; junction bases not matched to a gene: 1. The CDR3 consists of 17 residues. The CDR3 DNA is TGTGCCAGCAGTTTAGCGGGACTAGCGGGAGTCTCCTACGAGCAGTACTTC. Protein product: CASSLAGLAGVSYEQYF.

About this clonotype: Mismatch with germline at one junction end may stem from a read error. V usage is TRBV7-2 and J usage is TRBJ1-2; D not resolved. Germline assignment: CDR1 SGHTA and CDR2 FQGNSA. CDR3 length: 14 residues. CDR3 nucleotides: TGTGCCAGCAGTTTAGCTAGAATAGGGATAGGCTACACCTTC. It specifies CASSLARIGIGYTF.

The chain combines TRBV20-1 with TRBJ2-3; the D is unclear. This CDR3 region has 13 residues. The ends were cut back, 2 bases at V and 6 bases at J, with 12 bases in the middle. Germline CDR1 and CDR2: DFQATT and SNEGSKA (reference sequence). CDR3 DNA sequence: TGCAGTGCTAGATCTCGGGCGTGGGATACGCAGTATTTT. It codes for CSARSRAWDTQYF.

The J gene is TRBJ2-3, the V gene TRBV20-1, with D possibly matching TRBD2 (5 bases). CDR3 length: 14 amino acids. V lost 6 bases to trimming and J lost 2 bases, with 15 bases between them. Germline-derived CDR1 and CDR2 are DFQATT and SNEGSKA (reference sequence). Here the CDR3 DNA reads TGCAGTGCCACACAAAGGACTTTCACAGATACGCAGTATTTT. This translates into CSATQRTFTDTQYF.

This clonotype has a handful of counts. This chain links TRBV6-1 with TRBJ1-2; TRBD1 might be the D (5 bases). This CDR3 is 13 amino acids long. From germline, CDR1 is MNHNS and CDR2 SASEGT. V shed 2 bases and J shed 8 bases, with 12 bases lying between them. CDR3 coding DNA: TGTGCCAGCAGTGAATGGGTGGGGACCGGCTACACCTTC. Its translation: CASSEWVGTGYTF.

This clonotype was observed once. The rearrangement uses TRBV12-3 or TRBV12-4 and TRBJ1-5; D might be TRBD1 (5 bases). V shed 6 bases and J shed 2 bases, with 14 bases lying between them. The CDR3 runs 15 residues. The chain's CDR3 is CASRADNAGNQPQHF. The CDR3 bases are TGTGCCAGCAGAGCGGACAATGCGGGCAATCAGCCCCAGCATTTT.

The chain recombines TRBV7-9 with TRBJ1-1; D gene uncertain. CDR3 length: 14 residues. V was trimmed by 5 bases and J by 3 bases, leaving 13 bases between them. Looked up from germline, CDR1 is SEHNR and CDR2 is FQNEAQ (reference sequence). Here the CDR3 reads CASSRGQADTEAFF. CDR3 in DNA: TGTGCCAGCAGCCGAGGCCAAGCGGACACTGAAGCTTTCTTT.

The chain uses TRBV25-1 and TRBJ2-2, with a weak D call TRBD2 (7 bases). This CDR3 has 11 residues. The germline CDR1 and CDR2 sequences are MGHDK and SYGVNS. With 10 bases removed from V and 9 bases from J, the gap between germline ends came to 12 bases. The CDR3 DNA reads TGTGCCACCAAGCGGGACAGGGAGCTGTTTTTT. It translates to CATKRDRELFF.

This clonotype came up a few times. The chain has TRBV7-2 and TRBJ1-2; D unresolved. The CDR3 runs to 12 residues. V was trimmed by 5 bases and J by 4 bases, leaving 8 bases between them. Germline CDR1 is SGHTA and CDR2 is FQGNSA. The CDR3 DNA reads as TGTGCCAGCAGCGCCCGTGGCTATGGCTACACCTTC. This gives the protein CASSARGYGYTF.

This rearrangement joins TRBV7-2 to TRBJ2-3; D is uncertain. V lost 5 bases and J lost 6, with 9 bases in between. Germline values: CDR1 SGHTA, CDR2 FQGNSA. The CDR3 consists of 12 residues. Here the CDR3 reads CASSAVSDTQYF. The CDR3 DNA reads TGTGCCAGCAGCGCAGTTTCGGATACGCAGTATTTT.

The CDR3 loop reads CASSLRGLDLYGYTF. CDR3 coding DNA: TGTGCCAGCAGCTTAAGGGGGCTGGATCTCTATGGCTACACCTTC. V is TRBV7-2 and J is TRBJ1-2, with 7 positions matching TRBD1. The V segment lost 2 bases and the J segment 4 bases; nucleotides outside the gene matches: 7. Germline loops: CDR1 SGHTA, CDR2 FQGNSA. This CDR3 spans 15 amino acids. The entire variable domain, with the rest obtained from reference TRBV7-2 and TRBJ1-2, is as follows: GAGVSQSPSNKVTEKGKDVELRCDPISGHTALYWYRQSLGQGLEFLIYFQGNSAPDKSGLPSDRFSAERTGGSVSTLTIQRTQQEDSAVYLCASSLRGLDLYGYTFGSGTRLTVV.

This clonotype was recorded at least ten times. The DNA of the CDR3 is TGCAGCGTCGAGGGGGGCGGCTCCTACGAGCAGTACTTC. Protein: CSVEGGGSYEQYF. V gene TRBV29-1 combines with J gene TRBJ2-7; D possibly uses TRBD1 or TRBD2 (6 bases each). The germline V gene has CDR1 SQVTM and CDR2 ANQGSEA. V gave up 6 bases and J gave up 0 bases, with 12 bases separating them. The CDR3 is 13 amino acids.

The chain joins TRBV5-5 to TRBJ1-2; no reliable D call. Germline lookup yields CDR1 SGHKS and CDR2 YYEKEE (reference sequence). The CDR3 has 14 amino acids. V was trimmed by 8 bases and J by 3 bases, leaving 17 bases between them. CDR3 protein: CASTYTEDDYGYTF. In DNA form, the CDR3 reads TGTGCCAGTACCTACACCGAAGATGACTATGGCTACACCTTC.

The chain links TRBV15 to TRBJ2-5, with TRBD2 identical over 9 bases. Trimming took 7 bases from V and 5 from J; bases not matched to a gene: 11. Germline lookup yields CDR1 LNHNV and CDR2 YYDKDF (reference sequence). This CDR3 spans 15 amino acids. CDR3: CATNSLLAGGETQYF. The DNA for the CDR3 is TGTGCCACCAACAGCCTACTAGCGGGTGGCGAGACCCAGTACTTC.

The J gene is TRBJ2-4, the V gene TRBV6-1, with D unclear. There are 15 residues in the CDR3. V shed 5 bases and J shed 13 bases, with 24 bases lying between them. The germline gives CDR1 MNHNS, CDR2 SASEGT. The CDR3: CASSPQADASTKQYF. CDR3 nucleotide sequence: TGTGCCAGCAGTCCCCAGGCGGATGCCTCTACGAAGCAGTACTTC.

This chain connects TRBV10-3 to TRBJ1-2, with D tentatively TRBD1 (5 bases). With 4 bases removed from V and 2 bases from J, the gap between germline ends came to 11 bases. Germline-derived CDR1 and CDR2 are ENHRY and SYGVKD. The length of the CDR3 is 14 residues. CDR3 amino acids: CAISAGGSNYGYTF. CDR3 DNA: TGTGCCATCAGTGCCGGGGGTTCGAACTATGGCTACACCTTC.

The chain couples TRBV29-1 to TRBJ1-2; possibly TRBD1 for D (5 bases). V was shortened by 8 bases and J by 7 bases, with 17 bases between the two germline ends. This CDR3 spans 12 amino acids. Germline values: CDR1 SQVTM, CDR2 ANQGSEA. The CDR3 DNA follows: TGCAGCTACAGGCAGGGAGGTTCTGGCTACACCTTC. This gives the protein CSYRQGGSGYTF. Full variable domain (missing parts from reference TRBV29-1 and TRBJ1-2): SAVISQKPSRDICQRGTSLTIQCQVDSQVTMMFWYRQQPGQSLTLIATANQGSEATYESGFVIDKFPISRPNLTFSTLTVSNMSPEDSSIYLCSYRQGGSGYTFGSGTRLTVV.

This chain connects TRBV5-1 to TRBJ2-4, with D hard to call. Near its end, the DNA agrees better with TRBJ2-7, so the J call may be wrong. Germline loops: CDR1 SGHRS, CDR2 YFSETQ. CDR3 length equals 15 residues. This chain's CDR3 is CASSSNPTLSYEQYF. The CDR3 region has the DNA TGCGCCAGCAGCTCGAACCCGACACTTTCCTACGAGCAGTACTTC.

This clonotype appeared a single time. The rearrangement uses TRBV6-8 and TRBJ2-1, with D uncertain. The CDR3 has 11 amino acids. Germline V gives CDR1 MNHGY, CDR2 SAAAGT. Trimming took 2 bases from V and 9 from J, leaving 5 bases between them. In DNA, the CDR3 is TGTGCCAGCAGTTACCCACGTGAGCAGTTCTTC. Translation gives CASSYPREQFF.

The chain employs TRBV9 and TRBJ1-2, with D possibly being TRBD1 (5 bases). Germline CDR1 and CDR2: SGDLS and YYNGEE. V was pared by 0 bases and J by 6 bases, with 9 bases between. This CDR3 region has 13 residues. The CDR3 loop is CASSVDDSHGYTF. In nucleotides, the CDR3 is TGTGCCAGCAGCGTAGACGACAGTCATGGCTACACCTTC.

This chain uses TRBV20-1 with TRBJ2-3; possibly TRBD2 for D (5 bases). The CDR3 contains 11 residues. V gave up 1 base and J gave up 8 bases, with 7 bases separating them. Germline CDR1 is DFQATT and CDR2 is SNEGSKA (reference sequence). The CDR3 here is CSARAEGTQYF. In DNA, the CDR3 is TGCAGTGCTAGAGCTGAGGGTACGCAGTATTTT.

This clonotype was seen a handful of times. The CDR3 loop reads CASSPVRGDIYEQYF. The CDR3 DNA follows: TGTGCCAGCTCACCTGTGAGGGGGGACATCTACGAGCAGTACTTC. The chain has TRBV18 and TRBJ2-7; perhaps D is TRBD1 or TRBD2 (6 bases each). Germline V gives CDR1 KGHSH, CDR2 LQKENI. This CDR3 is built from 15 residues. V dropped 3 bases and J dropped 3 bases, with 15 bases sitting between them.